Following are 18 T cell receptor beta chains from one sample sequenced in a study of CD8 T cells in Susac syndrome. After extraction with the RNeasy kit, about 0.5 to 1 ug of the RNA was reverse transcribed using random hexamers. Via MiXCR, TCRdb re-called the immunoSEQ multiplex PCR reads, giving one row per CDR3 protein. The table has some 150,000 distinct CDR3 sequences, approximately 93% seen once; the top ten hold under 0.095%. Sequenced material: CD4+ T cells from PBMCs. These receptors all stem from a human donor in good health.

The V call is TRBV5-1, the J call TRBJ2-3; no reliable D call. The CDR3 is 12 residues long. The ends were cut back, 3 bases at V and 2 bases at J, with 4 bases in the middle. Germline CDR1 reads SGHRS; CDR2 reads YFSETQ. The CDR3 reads CASSWNTDTQYF. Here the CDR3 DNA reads TGCGCCAGCAGCTGGAACACAGATACGCAGTATTTT.

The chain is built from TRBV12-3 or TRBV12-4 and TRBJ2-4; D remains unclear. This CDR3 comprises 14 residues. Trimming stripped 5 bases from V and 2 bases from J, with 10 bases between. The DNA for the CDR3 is TGTGCCAGCAGTAGCAGCAGTTCCAAAAACATTCAGTACTTC. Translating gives CASSSSSSKNIQYF.

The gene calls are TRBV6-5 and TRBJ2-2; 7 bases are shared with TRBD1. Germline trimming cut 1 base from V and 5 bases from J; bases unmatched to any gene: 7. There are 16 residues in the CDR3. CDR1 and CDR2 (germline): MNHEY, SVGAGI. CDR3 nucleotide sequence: TGTGCCAGCAGTTACTGGGGCAGGGGGAAAACCGGGGAGCTGTTTTTT. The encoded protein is CASSYWGRGKTGELFF.

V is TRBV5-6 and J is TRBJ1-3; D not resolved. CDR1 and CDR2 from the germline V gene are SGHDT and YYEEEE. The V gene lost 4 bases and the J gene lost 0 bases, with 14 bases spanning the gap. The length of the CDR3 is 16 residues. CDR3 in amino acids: CASSQLVRSSGNTIYF. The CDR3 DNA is TGTGCCAGCAGCCAACTAGTTCGGAGCTCTGGAAACACCATATATTTT. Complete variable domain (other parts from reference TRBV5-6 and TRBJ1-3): DAGVTQSPTHLIKTRGQQVTLRCSPKSGHDTVSWYQQALGQGPQFIFQYYEEEERQRGNFPDRFSGHQFPNYSSELNVNALLLGDSALYLCASSQLVRSSGNTIYFGEGSWLTVV.

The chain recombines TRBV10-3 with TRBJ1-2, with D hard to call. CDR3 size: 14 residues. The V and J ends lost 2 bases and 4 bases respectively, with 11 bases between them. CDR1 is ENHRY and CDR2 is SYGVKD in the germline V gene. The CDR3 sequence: CAISEAASSYGYTF. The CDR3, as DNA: TGTGCCATCAGTGAGGCAGCCTCTTCCTATGGCTACACCTTC.

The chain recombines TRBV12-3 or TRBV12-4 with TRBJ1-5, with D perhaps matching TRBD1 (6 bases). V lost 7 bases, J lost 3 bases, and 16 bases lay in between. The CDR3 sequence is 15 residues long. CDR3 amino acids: CASTLGGGYNQPQHF. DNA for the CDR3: TGTGCCAGCACTCTAGGGGGAGGGTACAATCAGCCCCAGCATTTT.

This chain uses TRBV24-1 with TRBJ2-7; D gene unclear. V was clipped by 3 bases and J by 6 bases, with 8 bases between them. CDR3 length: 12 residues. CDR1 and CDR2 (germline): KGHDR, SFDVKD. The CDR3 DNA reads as TGTGCCACCAGTGATGGTAGTTCCGAGCAGTACTTC. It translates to CATSDGSSEQYF.

The chain's CDR3 is CSVERGETEAFF. The CDR3 DNA is TGCAGCGTTGAACGGGGCGAGACTGAAGCTTTCTTT. The genes are TRBV29-1 and TRBJ1-1; a possible D gene is TRBD1 (5 bases). This CDR3 is 12 amino acids long. V shed 2 bases and J shed 5 bases, with 9 bases lying between them. Germline V CDR1 and CDR2: SQVTM, ANQGSEA.

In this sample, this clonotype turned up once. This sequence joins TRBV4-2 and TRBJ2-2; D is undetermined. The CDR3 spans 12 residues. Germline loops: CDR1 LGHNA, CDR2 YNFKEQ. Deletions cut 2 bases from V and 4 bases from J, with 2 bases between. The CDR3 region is CASSQPTGELFF. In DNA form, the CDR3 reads TGTGCCAGCAGCCAACCCACCGGGGAGCTGTTTTTT.

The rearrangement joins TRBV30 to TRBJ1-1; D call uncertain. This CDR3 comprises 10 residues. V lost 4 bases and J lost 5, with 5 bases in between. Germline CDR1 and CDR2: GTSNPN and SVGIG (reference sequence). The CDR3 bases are TGTGCCTGGATGCGGACTGAAGCTTTCTTT. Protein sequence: CAWMRTEAFF.

In nucleotides, the CDR3 is TGTGCCAGCAGCGTAGCATTCAATGAGCAGTTCTTC. Protein: CASSVAFNEQFF. J is TRBJ2-1 and V is TRBV9; D ambiguous. Germline V lookup: CDR1 SGDLS, CDR2 YYNGEE. V lost 0 bases to trimming and J lost 6 bases, with 4 bases between them. The length of the CDR3 is 12 residues. Based on the CDR3 plus reference TRBV9 and TRBJ2-1, the full variable domain is DSGVTQTPKHLITATGQRVTLRCSPRSGDLSVYWYQQSLDQGLQFLIQYYNGEERAKGNILERFSAQQFPDLHSELNLSSLELGDSALYFCASSVAFNEQFFGPGTRLTVL.

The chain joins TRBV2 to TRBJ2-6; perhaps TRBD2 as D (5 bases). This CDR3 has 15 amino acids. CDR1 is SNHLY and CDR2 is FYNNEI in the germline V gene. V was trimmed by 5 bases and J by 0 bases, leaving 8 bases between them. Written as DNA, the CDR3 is TGTGCCAGCAGTAGGGAGCGCTCTGGGGCCAACGTCCTGACTTTC. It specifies CASSRERSGANVLTF.

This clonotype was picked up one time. In DNA form, the CDR3 reads TGCAGTGCTAGAGACAGGGGATTCTCCTACGAGCAGTACTTC. The encoded protein is CSARDRGFSYEQYF. The genes are TRBV20-1 and TRBJ2-7, with a possible D match to TRBD1 (6 bases). Trimming pared 0 bases from V and 0 bases from J, leaving 9 bases between. The germline V gene encodes CDR1 DFQATT and CDR2 SNEGSKA (reference sequence). This CDR3 region has 14 residues.

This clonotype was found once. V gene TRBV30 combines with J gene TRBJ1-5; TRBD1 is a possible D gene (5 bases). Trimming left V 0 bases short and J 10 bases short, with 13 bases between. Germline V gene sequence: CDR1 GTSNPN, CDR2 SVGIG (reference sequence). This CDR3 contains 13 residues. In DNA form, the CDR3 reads TGTGCCTGGAGTGTACCCTCTAGGGGACCCCAGCATTTT. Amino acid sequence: CAWSVPSRGPQHF.

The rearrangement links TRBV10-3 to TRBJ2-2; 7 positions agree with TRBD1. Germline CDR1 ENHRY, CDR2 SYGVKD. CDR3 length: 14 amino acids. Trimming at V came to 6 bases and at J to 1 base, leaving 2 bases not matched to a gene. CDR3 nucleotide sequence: TGTGCCATCAGCCGGGACAGGAACACCGGGGAGCTGTTTTTT. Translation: CAISRDRNTGELFF.

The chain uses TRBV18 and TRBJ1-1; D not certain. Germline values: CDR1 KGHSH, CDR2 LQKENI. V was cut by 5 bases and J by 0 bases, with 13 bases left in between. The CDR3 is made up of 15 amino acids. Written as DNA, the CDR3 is TGTGCCAGCTCATCGAGCGAATACATGAACACTGAAGCTTTCTTT. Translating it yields CASSSSEYMNTEAFF.

The DNA of the CDR3 is TGCGCCAGCAGCCAAAGGGATGGGGGGACAGGGTACAATGAGCAGTTCTTC. Residues: CASSQRDGGTGYNEQFF. The chain uses TRBV4-1 and TRBJ2-1; the match to TRBD1 covers 9 bases. Germline V gene lookup returns CDR1 MGHRA and CDR2 YSYEKL. The CDR3 is 17 amino acids. With V trimmed by 2 bases and J by 4 bases, 9 bases remained unmatched.

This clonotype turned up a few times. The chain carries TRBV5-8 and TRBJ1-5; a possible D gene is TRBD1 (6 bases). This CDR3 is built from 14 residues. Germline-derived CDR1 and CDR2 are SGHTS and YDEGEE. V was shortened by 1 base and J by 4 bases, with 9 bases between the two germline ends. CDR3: CASSLRRGNQPQHF. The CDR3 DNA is TGTGCCAGCAGCTTGCGCAGGGGTAATCAGCCCCAGCATTTT.